This is a list of T cell receptor beta chains from one sample in a study of CD8 T cells in Susac syndrome. TCRdb re-analysed the immunoSEQ multiplex PCR reads in MiXCR, keeping a single row per CDR3 protein. Of 400,000 to 550,000 distinct CDR3 sequences listed, around 85% are singletons. Material for sequencing was CD8+ T cells from PBMCs. Every receptor here comes from a human donor with multiple sclerosis. CDR3s include the opening cysteine and the closing phenylalanine or tryptophan. A D gene is named only where the DNA matches it firmly. The size entry is marked missing in some rows and otherwise reads once, few, many or a size class.

j_gene,v_gene,abundance,d_gene,CDR3aa,CDR3nt
TRBJ2-7,TRBV12-3/TRBV12-4,few,NA,CASSRLGIGYEQYF,TGTGCCAGCAGTCGCCTGGGGATTGGCTACGAGCAGTACTTC
TRBJ2-3,TRBV27,NA,TRBD2,CVTSHPSDTQYF,TGTGTGACTAGCCATCCCTCCGATACGCAGTATTTT
TRBJ2-1,TRBV29-1,NA,NA,CSVEWVEQFF,TGCAGCGTTGAGTGGGTCGAGCAGTTCTTC
TRBJ2-7,TRBV20-1,NA,NA,CSARSREGDEQYF,TGCAGTGCTAGATCCCGGGAAGGGGACGAGCAGTACTTC
TRBJ2-7,TRBV2,NA,TRBD2,CASSESGGGYEQYF,TGTGCCAGCAGTGAAAGCGGGGGGGGCTACGAGCAGTACTTC
TRBJ2-2,TRBV29-1,NA,NA,CSVELTNTGELFF,TGCAGCGTTGAGCTTACGAACACCGGGGAGCTGTTTTTT
TRBJ2-5,TRBV11-1,few,NA,CASSPALQETQYF,TGTGCCAGCAGCCCGGCGCTCCAAGAGACCCAGTACTTC
TRBJ2-2,TRBV15,once,NA,CATSRDRIGELFF,TGTGCCACCAGCAGAGATAGAATCGGGGAGCTGTTTTTT
TRBJ1-1,TRBV5-6,NA,NA,CASYFQGAGTEAFF,TGTGCCAGCTACTTCCAGGGAGCGGGGACTGAAGCTTTCTTT
TRBJ2-3,TRBV4-1,once,NA,CASSLGPTIQDTQYF,TGCGCCAGCAGCCTGGGACCCACTATTCAAGATACGCAGTATTTT
TRBJ2-1,TRBV27,NA,NA,CASSLNDEQFF,TGTGCCAGCAGTTTAAATGATGAGCAGTTCTTC
TRBJ2-5,TRBV5-5,NA,TRBD1,CASSPGQGAGETQYF,TGTGCCAGCAGCCCCGGACAGGGGGCGGGAGAGACCCAGTACTTC
TRBJ2-6,TRBV9,NA,TRBD2,CASSFSGIYSGANVLTF,TGTGCCAGCAGCTTTAGCGGGATTTACTCTGGGGCCAACGTCCTGACTTTC
TRBJ2-7,TRBV13,NA,NA,CASSSLRDGADEQYF,TGTGCCAGCAGCTCTCTCCGGGACGGGGCCGACGAGCAGTACTTC
TRBJ2-1,TRBV6-1,NA,TRBD2,CATMLAGGLTYNEQFF,TGTGCCACCATGCTAGCGGGGGGCCTCACCTACAATGAGCAGTTCTTC
TRBJ1-2,TRBV6-2/TRBV6-3,NA,NA,CASTLTNPDPYGYTF,TGTGCCAGCACTCTCACCAACCCGGACCCCTATGGCTACACCTTC
TRBJ2-1,TRBV19,NA,TRBD1,CASSIDFRQGYNEQFF,TGTGCCAGTAGTATAGATTTCCGACAGGGTTACAATGAGCAGTTCTTC
TRBJ1-1,TRBV5-1,NA,NA,CASSLHDANTEAFF,TGCGCCAGCAGCTTACACGACGCGAACACTGAAGCTTTCTTT
TRBJ2-7,TRBV9,few,NA,CASSVAMYSYEQYF,TGTGCCAGCAGCGTAGCTATGTACTCCTACGAGCAGTACTTC
TRBJ1-5,TRBV12-3/TRBV12-4,NA,NA,CASSLGRGRQPQHF,TGTGCCAGCAGTCTGGGCAGGGGAAGGCAGCCCCAGCATTTT
TRBJ2-3,TRBV24-1,NA,TRBD1,CATSDHGTGGLDTQYF,TGTGCCACCAGTGATCACGGGACAGGGGGATTAGATACGCAGTATTTT
TRBJ1-2,TRBV4-1,NA,NA,CASSQGTLYGYTF,TGCGCCAGCAGCCAGGGGACACTTTATGGCTACACCTTC
TRBJ2-7,TRBV7-9,NA,NA,CASSLGTSFRFHEQYF,TGTGCCAGCAGCTTGGGAACTAGCTTTAGGTTCCACGAGCAGTACTTC
TRBJ1-2,TRBV6-1,few,NA,CASSQPADSINYGYTF,TGTGCCAGCAGTCAACCCGCCGACAGTATTAACTATGGCTACACCTTC
TRBJ1-4,TRBV7-9,NA,NA,CASSLSEVEKLFF,TGTGCCAGCAGCTTAAGTGAGGTTGAAAAACTGTTTTTT
TRBJ1-6,TRBV4-1,NA,NA,CASSQVGHDSPLHF,TGCGCCAGCAGCCAAGTGGGACACGATTCACCCCTCCACTTT
TRBJ2-7,TRBV27,many,TRBD2,CASSLGLAGAYEQYF,TGTGCCAGCAGTCTCGGACTAGCGGGAGCCTACGAGCAGTACTTC
TRBJ1-1,TRBV4-1,NA,NA,CASSQRQTMNTEAFF,TGCGCCAGCAGCCAAAGACAGACGATGAACACTGAAGCTTTCTTT